This T cell receptor beta chain was found in a study of cytomegalovirus exposure and HLA in healthy donors. CDR1 SGHTA and CDR2 FQGNSA come from the germline V gene. The CDR3 is 15 amino acids. Trimming cost V 1 base and J 5 bases; bases outside gene matches: 8. The study ran its PCR with 60 Vbeta and 13 Jbeta primers. Produced via immunoSEQ multiplex PCR; TCRdb's table is partial and in-frame only. The data hold about 210,000 clones, with nearly 80% observed a single time. Note on this clone: Its antigen remains unknown.

General observations from the study: Analyzed later, most CMV-associated TCR beta chains appeared HLA-restricted.

The TCR was taken from a male donor in good health and CMV-seronegative. The rearrangement uses TRBV7-2 and TRBJ2-7, with 7 positions matching TRBD1. The sample taken for sequencing was PBMCs. The CDR3 reads CASSLEEGQTNEQYF. CDR3 DNA sequence: TGTGCCAGCAGCTTAGAAGAGGGACAGACGAACGAGCAGTACTTC.